One sample yielded the 20 T cell receptor beta chains listed below, sequenced in a study of a mutant IDH1 vaccine in newly diagnosed glioma. Time point of the sample: baseline, week 1 (first vaccination visit). Documented treatment: pre-vaccination baseline after standard-of-care therapy. Here immunoSEQ multiplex PCR was the method, and the copy in TCRdb shows in-frame clones only, minus some. The repertoire holds 25,000 to 35,000 clones, with 80% to 90% as singletons. The source was PBMCs, collected from a glioma patient treated with radiotherapy, temozolomide or both. These receptors came from a woman aged 40 to 50 with glioma.

The chain is built from TRBV6-1 and TRBJ1-2; perhaps TRBD1 as D (5 bases). The germline CDR1 and CDR2 sequences are MNHNS and SASEGT. The CDR3 is made up of 10 amino acids. The germline V and J ends were trimmed by 8 bases and 7 bases, with 8 bases remaining between them. CDR3 sequence reads: CASRQGGYTF. The CDR3, as DNA: TGTGCCAGCCGGCAGGGTGGCTACACCTTC.

The V call is TRBV2, the J call TRBJ2-2; 8 bases agree with TRBD2. CDR3 size: 19 residues. The germline gives CDR1 SNHLY, CDR2 FYNNEI. The trim removed 0 bases at V and 0 bases at J, leaving 9 bases unmatched. The CDR3 here is CASSEARVAGRSNTGELFF. The CDR3 DNA is TGTGCCAGCAGTGAAGCGAGGGTAGCGGGGAGATCGAACACCGGGGAGCTGTTTTTT.

The chain links TRBV27 to TRBJ2-1, with D possibly being TRBD1 (5 bases). The CDR3 runs to 14 residues. Per the germline V gene, CDR1 is MNHEY and CDR2 is SMNVEV (reference sequence). Trimming removed 4 bases from V and 4 bases from J, with 11 bases in between. The CDR3 region has the DNA TGTGCCAGCAGTTCCGACCCAGGGTACAATGAGCAGTTCTTC. Residues: CASSSDPGYNEQFF.

This clone came up once. J is TRBJ2-2 and V is TRBV2; the D gene is possibly TRBD2 (6 bases). The V end was cut by 8 bases, the J end by 5 bases, with 15 bases between. The length of the CDR3 is 14 residues. CDR1 is SNHLY, CDR2 FYNNEI, per germline. CDR3 amino acids: CASFWGAGTGELFF. The CDR3 coding sequence is TGTGCCAGCTTTTGGGGCGCGGGGACCGGGGAGCTGTTTTTT.

The chain recombines TRBV10-1 with TRBJ2-3, with 12 bases lining up with TRBD2. CDR3 length equals 15 residues. With 3 bases clipped from V and 4 bases from J, the junction kept 2 bases outside the gene matches. Germline-derived CDR1 and CDR2 are WNHNN and SYGVQD (reference sequence). Written as DNA, the CDR3 is TGCGCCAGCAGTGATCTAGCGGGAGGGCCAGATACGCAGTATTTT. It codes for CASSDLAGGPDTQYF.

The rearrangement links TRBV5-4 to TRBJ2-2; maybe TRBD1 (5 bases). V gave up 4 bases and J gave up 3 bases, with 10 bases separating them. Germline assignment: CDR1 SGHNT and CDR2 YYREEE (reference sequence). The CDR3 loop spans 14 amino acids. The CDR3 region has the DNA TGTGCCAGCAGCAGAGGACACGACACCGGGGAGCTGTTTTTT. It yields the protein CASSRGHDTGELFF.

The genes are TRBV5-6 and TRBJ2-5; D is possibly TRBD2 (6 bases). The CDR3 sequence is 14 residues long. Trimming took 5 bases from V and 5 from J, leaving 16 bases between them. Germline CDR1 and CDR2: SGHDT and YYEEEE. CDR3 DNA sequence: TGTGCCAGCAGACTAAATGGGGGGTGGGAGACCCAGTACTTC. It translates to CASRLNGGWETQYF.

The chain links TRBV19 to TRBJ1-2; 8 bases align to TRBD1. This CDR3 region has 14 residues. Germline V lookup: CDR1 LNHDA, CDR2 SQIVND (reference sequence). The V and J ends lost 7 bases and 4 bases, in that order; junction bases with no gene match: 8. In nucleotides, the CDR3 is TGTGCCAGTACAGCTGCAGGGGGCGCCTATGGCTACACCTTC. Its translation is CASTAAGGAYGYTF.

The CDR3 loop is CAIRRDISNYGYTF. The CDR3 DNA reads as TGTGCCATCAGGAGGGACATTTCTAACTATGGCTACACCTTC. The chain joins TRBV10-3 to TRBJ1-2; weak D call: TRBD1 (6 bases). The CDR3 has 14 amino acids. Trimming cost V 6 bases and J 0 bases, with 11 bases left between them. Germline V CDR1 and CDR2: ENHRY, SYGVKD.

This rearrangement joins TRBV29-1 to TRBJ1-2; TRBD1 aligns across 8 bases. The CDR3 is 14 residues long. From germline, CDR1 is SQVTM and CDR2 ANQGSEA. V lost 3 bases, J lost 5 bases, and 8 bases stayed unmatched. The CDR3 DNA follows: TGCAGCGTTGATAACCAGGGGGCGGATTATGGCTACACCTTC. Protein sequence: CSVDNQGADYGYTF.

This sequence joins TRBV2 and TRBJ2-5, with TRBD2 matching over 15 bases. Germline-derived CDR1 and CDR2 are SNHLY and FYNNEI. There are 14 residues in the CDR3. V trimming: 8 bases; J trimming: 4 bases; junction bases outside the gene matches: 2. The CDR3 DNA follows: TGTGCCAGCTGGGGACTAGCGGGAGGAGAGACCCAGTACTTC. Its translation: CASWGLAGGETQYF.

The V call is TRBV2, the J call TRBJ2-3; the D call may be TRBD1 or TRBD2 (7 bases each). From germline, CDR1 is SNHLY and CDR2 FYNNEI. This CDR3 spans 15 amino acids. The V end lost 4 bases, the J end lost 0 bases, and 11 bases lay between the germline ends. Written as DNA, the CDR3 is TGTGCCAGCAGTGCTCAGGGGGGGAGCACAGATACGCAGTATTTT. Amino acid sequence: CASSAQGGSTDTQYF.

J is TRBJ1-1 and V is TRBV7-6, with D perhaps matching TRBD1 (5 bases). The V end lost 2 bases, the J end lost 8 bases, and 15 bases lay between the germline ends. Germline lookup yields CDR1 SGHVS and CDR2 FNYEAQ. The CDR3 contains 14 residues. CDR3 DNA: TGTGCCAGCAGCTTAAGTTTAAGGGGCGGGGAAGCTTTCTTT. Protein product: CASSLSLRGGEAFF.

This clone was seen once. The rearrangement uses TRBV5-1 and TRBJ1-1; TRBD1 agrees at 10 bases. Germline CDR1 is SGHRS and CDR2 is YFSETQ. The J segment lost 7 bases and the V segment lost 3 bases, leaving 9 bases of the junction unmatched. This CDR3 has 15 residues. The CDR3 loop reads CASSYQTGGGFEAFF. CDR3 DNA sequence: TGCGCCAGCAGCTACCAGACAGGGGGCGGCTTTGAAGCTTTCTTT.

The V call is TRBV5-5, the J call TRBJ1-1, with 11 bases matching TRBD1. This CDR3 contains 14 residues. V shed 5 bases and J 8 bases; nucleotides not matched to a gene: 8. Germline-derived CDR1 and CDR2 are SGHKS and YYEKEE (reference sequence). The CDR3 DNA follows: TGTGCCAGCAGTTCGGACAGGGGGCGAATGGAAGCTTTCTTT. It translates to CASSSDRGRMEAFF. The entire variable domain, with the rest obtained from reference TRBV5-5 and TRBJ1-1, is as follows: DAGVTQSPTHLIKTRGQQVTLRCSPISGHKSVSWYQQVLGQGPQFIFQYYEKEERGRGNFPDRFSARQFPNYSSELNVNALLLGDSALYLCASSSDRGRMEAFFGQGTRLTVV.

V and J are TRBV18 and TRBJ2-5; D call uncertain. This CDR3 region has 12 residues. Germline V gene sequence: CDR1 KGHSH, CDR2 LQKENI. V was cut by 3 bases and J by 5 bases, with 7 bases left in between. The CDR3 loop reads CASSPTSETQYF. As DNA, the CDR3 is TGTGCCAGCTCACCTACTTCCGAGACCCAGTACTTC.

The genes are TRBV27 and TRBJ1-1; D ambiguous. Per the germline V gene, CDR1 is MNHEY and CDR2 is SMNVEV (reference sequence). CDR3 length: 13 amino acids. Deletions cut 3 bases from V and 1 base from J, with 6 bases between. CDR3 nucleotide sequence: TGTGCCAGCAGTTTCCGGGAGAACACTGAAGCTTTCTTT. The encoded protein is CASSFRENTEAFF.

J is TRBJ1-5 and V is TRBV6-5; the match to TRBD1 covers 8 bases. Germline V CDR1 and CDR2: MNHEY, SVGAGI. There are 14 residues in the CDR3. The V segment lost 5 bases and the J segment 7 bases; nucleotides outside the gene matches: 7. CDR3 in DNA: TGTGCCAGCAGTCTCCGGACAGGGACCCAGCCCCAGCATTTT. Residues: CASSLRTGTQPQHF.

A single count supports this clone. The CDR3 DNA sequence: TGTGCCAGCAGTTTCCGAGGTGGGGCCAATGAGCAGTTCTTC. It codes for CASSFRGGANEQFF. The chain has TRBV6-5 and TRBJ2-1, with a tentative D call TRBD1 (5 bases). Germline-derived CDR1 and CDR2 are MNHEY and SVGAGI. CDR3 length: 14 residues. V was clipped by 4 bases and J by 6 bases, with 13 bases between them.

The rearrangement joins TRBV5-1 to TRBJ2-2; the match to TRBD1 covers 8 bases. J gave up 6 bases and V 0 bases, and 7 bases lay outside the gene matches. The CDR3 extends over 16 amino acids. Germline CDR1 is SGHRS and CDR2 is YFSETQ. In nucleotides, the CDR3 is TGCGCCAGCAGCTTGGCCCCAGGGGGCTCTTCCGGGGAGCTGTTTTTT. Encoded protein: CASSLAPGGSSGELFF. The variable domain in full, with the rest retrieved from reference TRBV5-1 and TRBJ2-2, is KAGVTQTPRYLIKTRGQQVTLSCSPISGHRSVSWYQQTPGQGLQFLFEYFSETQRNKGNFPGRFSGRQFSNSRSEMNVSTLELGDSALYLCASSLAPGGSSGELFFGEGSRLTVL.